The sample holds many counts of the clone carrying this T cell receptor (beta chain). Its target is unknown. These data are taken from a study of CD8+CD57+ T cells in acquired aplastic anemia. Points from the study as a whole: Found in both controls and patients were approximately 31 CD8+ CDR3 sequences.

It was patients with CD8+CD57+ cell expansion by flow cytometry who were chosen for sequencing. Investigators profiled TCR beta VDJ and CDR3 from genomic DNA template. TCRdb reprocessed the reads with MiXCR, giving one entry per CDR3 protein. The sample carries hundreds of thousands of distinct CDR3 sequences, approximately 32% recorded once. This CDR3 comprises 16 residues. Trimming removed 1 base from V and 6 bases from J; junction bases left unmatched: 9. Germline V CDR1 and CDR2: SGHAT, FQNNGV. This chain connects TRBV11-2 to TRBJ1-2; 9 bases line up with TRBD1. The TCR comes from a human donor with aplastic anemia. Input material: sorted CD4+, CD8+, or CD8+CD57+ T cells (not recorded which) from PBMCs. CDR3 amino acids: CASSLGYNRGQNGYTF. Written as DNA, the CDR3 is TGTGCCAGCAGCTTAGGTTATAACAGGGGGCAAAATGGCTACACCTTC.